The 14 T cell receptor beta chains presented below share a single source sample, sequenced in a study of T cells in Graves' hyperthyroidism and ophthalmopathy. RNA transcripts were the template for amplifying TCR beta CDR3 regions. During a first-round RT-PCR of the TCR CDR3, the HTBI primer set was used. TCRdb recomputed calls from the multiplex PCR reads with MiXCR, one row per CDR3 protein. Among around 350,000 distinct CDR3 sequences, around 15% were seen once, and the ten largest hold about 20%. Sequenced sample: blood. All receptors derive from a woman between 25 and 40 years old with Graves' ophthalmopathy.

At least ten counts were recorded for this clonotype. J is TRBJ2-5 and V is TRBV6-1, with a weak D call TRBD2 (5 bases). V lost 6 bases and J 1 base, leaving 21 bases between the germline ends. The germline V gene encodes CDR1 MNHNS and CDR2 SASEGT. The CDR3 length is 17 residues. Written as DNA, the CDR3 is TGTGCCAGCAGCCCCTCCCTCCTTCAGGACTTCCAAGAGACCCAGTACTTC. The encoded protein is CASSPSLLQDFQETQYF.

This clonotype was counted many times. The chain carries TRBV27 and TRBJ1-1; tentative D call: TRBD1 (5 bases). The V end was cut by 6 bases, the J end by 4 bases, with 21 bases between. The CDR3 has 16 amino acids. CDR1 is MNHEY, CDR2 SMNVEV, per germline (reference sequence). CDR3 protein: CASRLTSPQRGTEAFF. CDR3 DNA sequence: TGTGCCAGCAGACTTACTTCCCCGCAGAGGGGCACTGAAGCTTTCTTT.

This clonotype was counted ten times or more. The chain links TRBV19 to TRBJ1-5; D unresolved. Germline V gives CDR1 LNHDA, CDR2 SQIVND (reference sequence). The CDR3 is made up of 15 amino acids. V was trimmed by 1 base and J by 2 bases, leaving 9 bases between them. Here the CDR3 DNA reads TGTGCCAGTAGTATAGTCCTAAGGGGCAATCAGCCCCAGCATTTT. This encodes CASSIVLRGNQPQHF. Using reference TRBV19 and TRBJ1-5 for the parts outside the CDR3, the full variable domain is DGGITQSPKYLFRKEGQNVTLSCEQNLNHDAMYWYRQDPGQGLRLIYYSQIVNDFQKGDIAEGYSVSREKKESFPLTVTSAQKNPTAFYLCASSIVLRGNQPQHFGDGTRLSIL.

This clonotype was counted many times. The chain has TRBV13 and TRBJ1-5, with D tentatively TRBD1 (5 bases). Germline V CDR1 and CDR2: PRHDT, FYEKMQ (reference sequence). The CDR3 is made up of 15 amino acids. With 9 bases removed from V and 4 bases from J, the gap between germline ends came to 19 bases. The CDR3 DNA reads TGTGCCAGTATAATAACTCAGGGAGGGAATCAGCCCCAGCATTTT. Amino acids: CASIITQGGNQPQHF.

V is TRBV12-3 or TRBV12-4 and J is TRBJ1-5, with a tentative D call TRBD1 (6 bases). V shed 2 bases and J shed 5 bases, with 10 bases lying between them. CDR3 size: 14 residues. In nucleotides, the CDR3 is TGTGCCAGCAGTTTAAAGGGGGGGTATCAGCCCCAGCATTTT. Protein sequence: CASSLKGGYQPQHF.

This clonotype was detected ten times or more. This chain connects TRBV18 to TRBJ2-7, with no clear D. The CDR3 consists of 11 residues. Germline V gene data show CDR1 as KGHSH and CDR2 as LQKENI. V dropped 3 bases and J dropped 5 bases, with 5 bases sitting between them. The DNA for the CDR3 is TGTGCCAGCTCACCGTCCAACGAGCAGTACTTC. Residues: CASSPSNEQYF.

A few counts support this clonotype. V and J are TRBV7-2 and TRBJ1-4, with no clear D. CDR3 length: 13 residues. Germline-derived CDR1 and CDR2 are SGHTA and FQGNSA. Trimming removed 4 bases at V and 5 bases at J, with 8 bases between. CDR3 in amino acids: CASSSSGNEKLFF. In nucleotides, the CDR3 is TGTGCCAGCAGCTCATCGGGGAATGAAAAACTGTTTTTT.

This clonotype was seen a handful of times. This chain connects TRBV20-1 to TRBJ1-3; tentatively, D is TRBD1 (5 bases). The V gene's germline CDR1 is DFQATT and CDR2 SNEGSKA (reference sequence). The CDR3 has 19 amino acids. The V gene lost 5 bases and the J gene lost 0 bases, with 26 bases spanning the gap. The CDR3 DNA is TGCAGTGCTGTCCCCCTCCGTCCCAATAAGGGGAGCTCTGGAAACACCATATATTTT. This gives the protein CSAVPLRPNKGSSGNTIYF.

In this sample, this clonotype turned up a few times. V and J are TRBV6-4 and TRBJ1-1, with 7 bases lining up with TRBD1. The CDR3 covers 18 residues. The V gene's germline CDR1 is MRHNA and CDR2 SNTAGT. Trimming removed 5 bases from V and 7 bases from J; junction bases left unmatched: 22. CDR3 in amino acids: CASSYRPDLTGLHGEAFF. The CDR3 nucleotides are TGTGCCAGCAGTTACCGCCCAGACTTGACAGGGCTTCACGGTGAAGCTTTCTTT.

This clonotype was seen a handful of times. This may be a read error: a much more frequent sequence differs by one nucleotide. The genes are TRBV6-1 and TRBJ2-2; TRBD2 aligns across 8 bases. CDR3 length equals 15 residues. In germline, CDR1 is MNHNS, CDR2 SASEGT. The CDR3 sequence: CASSEVEGRAGELLF. The CDR3 DNA follows: TGTGCCAGCAGTGAAGTGGAGGGTCGAGCGGGGGAGCTGCTTTTT.

This clonotype was seen repeatedly, ten times or more. The chain links TRBV30 to TRBJ2-7; D uncertain. V shed 2 bases and J shed 3 bases, with 8 bases lying between them. Germline CDR1 is GTSNPN and CDR2 is SVGIG (reference sequence). CDR3 length equals 12 residues. This CDR3 is CAWSFVGYEQYF. The DNA for the CDR3 is TGTGCCTGGAGTTTCGTGGGCTACGAGCAGTACTTC.

For this clonotype: A much larger clone lies a single base off, so this may be a read error. The rearrangement links TRBV11-3 to TRBJ2-1; D unresolved. The CDR3 length is 14 residues. Germline V gene sequence: CDR1 SGHNT, CDR2 YENEEA. V was clipped by 1 base and J by 9 bases, with 13 bases between them. The CDR3 nucleotides read TGTGCCAGCAGCTTAGGGTCTGGTTGGAGTGAGCAGTTCTTC. This gives the protein CASSLGSGWSEQFF.

This clonotype was seen many times. The V gene is TRBV18, the J gene TRBJ2-3; a weak D match, TRBD2 (6 bases). The ends were cut back, 3 bases at V and 1 base at J, with 17 bases in the middle. Germline CDR1 is KGHSH and CDR2 is LQKENI. The CDR3 is made up of 17 amino acids. CDR3 in amino acids: CASSPPVGSPGTDTQYF. The CDR3 DNA sequence: TGTGCCAGCTCACCCCCGGTCGGGAGTCCGGGCACAGATACGCAGTATTTT. The full variable domain, its missing parts supplied by reference TRBV18 and TRBJ2-3, is NAGVMQNPRHLVRRRGQEARLRCSPMKGHSHVYWYRQLPEEGLKFMVYLQKENIIDESGMPKERFSAEFPKEGPSILRIQQVVRGDSAAYFCASSPPVGSPGTDTQYFGPGTRLTVL.

Concerning this clonotype itself: A much larger clone sits a single nucleotide away, making a read error possible. The V and J genes are TRBV7-9 and TRBJ2-7; no reliable D call. The CDR3 is 13 residues long. Looked up from germline, CDR1 is SEHNR and CDR2 is FQNEAQ (reference sequence). CDR3 DNA: TGTGGCAGCAGCTCCTCCCCTGGCCAGGAACAGTACTTC. It is translated as CGSSSSPGQEQYF.